This TCR beta chain appears in the sequencing data of a study of siplizumab effects on memory and regulatory T cells (dated by TCRdb to between 2018 and 2021). About the investigation overall: The effect of the anti-CD2 antibody siplizumab on alloreactive T-cell subsets was examined in allogeneic mixed lymphocyte reactions constructed from human PBMCs.

Points the paper makes about the study in general: Because sequences below about 10^-5 frequency were poorly captured, only a minor fraction of alloreactive clones could be mapped to unstimulated subsets. Whether proliferating Tregs from siplizumab cultures were suppressive was not functionally confirmed. A naive or memory phenotype could not be assigned to roughly 75-97% of proliferating CD4+ or CD8+ clones. Siplizumab significantly reduced the cumulative frequency of alloreactive sequences traceable to unstimulated CD4+ memory T cells. Among mappable alloreactive CD4+ clones, the Treg-derived fraction averaged approximately 66% with siplizumab versus about 25% in control reactions. Greater diversity appeared to be present in unstimulated naive T cells than in memory T cells, and a substantial contribution to the alloresponse seemed to be made by naive cells.

Library prep was done by the immunoSEQ multiplex PCR assay. Each sample had 85,000 to 100,000 TCR templates assayed by the deep sequencing platform. Genomic DNA extracted from sorted T cells was used for TCRbeta CDR3 sequencing. Per the original workflow: The R programming language was used for the clonal analysis of the TCRbeta CDR3 data. Alloreactive CD4+ and CD8+ clones were defined by comparing unstimulated samples with post-reaction CFSE-low samples. Regulatory or non-regulatory origin was assigned to alloreactive CD4+ clones by matching of sequences to sorted unstimulated Treg and non-Treg repertoires. The table comes from immuneACCESS by way of TCRdb, which keeps in-frame sequences with V and J called. Part of the clones is missing from these tables; in studies checked, under half for an unresolved V gene and the rest for unknown reasons. V and J calls and clone size come straight from that table; D and trimming were deduced from the DNA. The sample contains tens of thousands of clones, around 94% of them found a single time. Over 0.25% of the sample belongs to the ten largest clones.

Note on this clone: Its cognate antigen has yet to be identified. The input lacks base qualities; no much larger clone sits a single base away.

Sorted unstimulated T cells and proliferating T cells recovered from mixed lymphocyte reactions underwent TCRbeta CDR3 sequencing. Fresh whole blood from about 9 HLA-typed healthy donors was used as the source from which PBMCs were isolated. Unstimulated CD4+ non-regulatory T cells were FACS-sorted to map the origin of alloreactive clones. V and J are truncated by 1 base and 4 bases respectively, leaving an intervening sequence of 5 bases. The CDR3 numbers 13 residues from cysteine through phenylalanine. The retained sequence is limited to the CDR3, 39 bases, with the frame set at the first base. The germline V gene sets CDR1 to MGHRA and CDR2 to YSYEKL.

Recombination connected TRBV4-1 to TRBJ1-3, with no D gene named confidently. The sample taken for sequencing was non-Treg CD4+ T cells sorted from blood. This sample's cell subset or site label indicates: FACS-sorted unstimulated CD4+ non-regulatory T cells. The TCR originated in a human donor in good health. The CDR3 reads CASSQGEGNTIYF. The sequence in DNA is TGCGCCAGCAGCCAAGGTGAGGGAAACACCATATATTTT.